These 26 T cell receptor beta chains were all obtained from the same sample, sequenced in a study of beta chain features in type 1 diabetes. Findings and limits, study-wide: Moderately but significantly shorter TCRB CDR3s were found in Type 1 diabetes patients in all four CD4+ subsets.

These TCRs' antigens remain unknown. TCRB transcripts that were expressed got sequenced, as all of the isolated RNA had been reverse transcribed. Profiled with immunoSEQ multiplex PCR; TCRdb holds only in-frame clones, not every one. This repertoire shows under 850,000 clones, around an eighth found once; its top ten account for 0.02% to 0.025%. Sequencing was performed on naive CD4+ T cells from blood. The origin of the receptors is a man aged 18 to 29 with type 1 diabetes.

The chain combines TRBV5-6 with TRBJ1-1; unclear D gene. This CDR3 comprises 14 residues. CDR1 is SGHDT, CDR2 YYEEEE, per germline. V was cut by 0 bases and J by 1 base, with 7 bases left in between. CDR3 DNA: TGTGCCAGCAGCTTGGGACGGACGAACACTGAAGCTTTCTTT. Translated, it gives CASSLGRTNTEAFF.

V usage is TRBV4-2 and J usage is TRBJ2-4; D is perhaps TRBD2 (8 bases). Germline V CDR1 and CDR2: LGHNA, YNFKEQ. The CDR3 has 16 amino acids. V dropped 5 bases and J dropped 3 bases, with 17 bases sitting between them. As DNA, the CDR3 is TGTGCCAGCAGCAACACAGGGGCGGGGGGCAAAAACATTCAGTACTTC. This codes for CASSNTGAGGKNIQYF.

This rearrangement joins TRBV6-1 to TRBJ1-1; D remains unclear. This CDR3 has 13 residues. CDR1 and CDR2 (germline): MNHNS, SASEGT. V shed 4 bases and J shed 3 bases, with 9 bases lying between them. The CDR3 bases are TGTGCCAGCAGTGTGGTGTCGGACACTGAAGCTTTCTTT. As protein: CASSVVSDTEAFF.

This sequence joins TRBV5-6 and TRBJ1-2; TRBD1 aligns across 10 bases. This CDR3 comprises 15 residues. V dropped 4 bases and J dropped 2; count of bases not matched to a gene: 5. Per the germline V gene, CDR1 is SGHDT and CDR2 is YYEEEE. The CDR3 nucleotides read TGTGCCAGCAGCCGGACAGGGGGATGGAACTATGGCTACACCTTC. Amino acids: CASSRTGGWNYGYTF.

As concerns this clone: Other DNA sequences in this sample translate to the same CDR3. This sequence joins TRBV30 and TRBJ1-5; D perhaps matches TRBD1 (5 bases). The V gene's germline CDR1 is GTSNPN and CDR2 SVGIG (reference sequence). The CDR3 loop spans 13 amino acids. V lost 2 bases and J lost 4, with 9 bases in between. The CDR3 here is CAWSPDTNQPQHF. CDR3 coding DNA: TGTGCCTGGAGTCCGGACACTAATCAGCCCCAGCATTTT. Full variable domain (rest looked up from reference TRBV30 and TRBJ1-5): SQTIHQWPATLVQPVGSPLSLECTVEGTSNPNLYWYRQAAGRGLQLLFYSVGIGQISSEVPQNLSASRPQDRQFILSSKKLLLSDSGFYLCAWSPDTNQPQHFGDGTRLSIL.

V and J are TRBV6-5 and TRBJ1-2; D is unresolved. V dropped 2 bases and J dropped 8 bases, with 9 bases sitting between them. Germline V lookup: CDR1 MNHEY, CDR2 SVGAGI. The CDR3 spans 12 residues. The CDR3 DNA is TGTGCCAGCAGTTACCCCGGTGGCGGCTACACCTTC. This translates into CASSYPGGGYTF.

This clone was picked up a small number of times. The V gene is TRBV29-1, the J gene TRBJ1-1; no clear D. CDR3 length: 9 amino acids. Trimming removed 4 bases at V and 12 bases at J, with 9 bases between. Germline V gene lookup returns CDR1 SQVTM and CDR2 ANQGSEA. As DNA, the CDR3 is TGCAGCGTTGGAGGGAGGCCTTTCTTT. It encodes CSVGGRPFF.

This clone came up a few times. CDR3 DNA sequence: TGTGCCAGCAGCTGGGGTAGGAATGAGCAGTTCTTC. Translation: CASSWGRNEQFF. The chain employs TRBV5-6 and TRBJ2-1; unclear D gene. Germline V CDR1 and CDR2: SGHDT, YYEEEE. This CDR3 is built from 12 residues. Trimming left V 3 bases short and J 7 bases short, with 8 bases between.

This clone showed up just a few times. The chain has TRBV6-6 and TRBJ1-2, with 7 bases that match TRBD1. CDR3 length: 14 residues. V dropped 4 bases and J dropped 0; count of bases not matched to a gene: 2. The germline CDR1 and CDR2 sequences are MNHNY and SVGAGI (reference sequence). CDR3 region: CASSFGTANYGYTF. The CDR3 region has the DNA TGTGCCAGCAGTTTCGGGACAGCTAACTATGGCTACACCTTC.

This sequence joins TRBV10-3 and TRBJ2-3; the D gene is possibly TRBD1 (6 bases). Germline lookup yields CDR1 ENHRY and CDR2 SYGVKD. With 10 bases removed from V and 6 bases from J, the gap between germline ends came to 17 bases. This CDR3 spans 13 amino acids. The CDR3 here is CATMGAPPDTQYF. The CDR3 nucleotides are TGTGCCACGATGGGGGCTCCACCGGATACGCAGTATTTT.

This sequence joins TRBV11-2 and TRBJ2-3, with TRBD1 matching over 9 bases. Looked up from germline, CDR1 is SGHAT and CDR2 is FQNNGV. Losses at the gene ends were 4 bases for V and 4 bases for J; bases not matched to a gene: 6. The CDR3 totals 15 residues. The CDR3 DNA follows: TGTGCCAGCAGCTCTCACAGGGGGCAGGCAGATACGCAGTATTTT. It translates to CASSSHRGQADTQYF.

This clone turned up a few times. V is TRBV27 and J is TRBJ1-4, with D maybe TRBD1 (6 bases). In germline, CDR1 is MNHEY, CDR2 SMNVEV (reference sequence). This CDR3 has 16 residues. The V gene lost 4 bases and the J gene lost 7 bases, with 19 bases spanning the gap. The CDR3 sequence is CASSWGLGRPSEKLFF. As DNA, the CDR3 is TGTGCCAGCAGTTGGGGGCTAGGTCGCCCGAGTGAAAAACTGTTTTTT.

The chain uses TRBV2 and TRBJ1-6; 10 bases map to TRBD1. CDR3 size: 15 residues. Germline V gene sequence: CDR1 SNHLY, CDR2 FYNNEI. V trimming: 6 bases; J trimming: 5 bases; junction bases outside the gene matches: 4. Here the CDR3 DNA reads TGTGCCAGCAGCCCCGGGACAGGGGATAATTCACCCCTCCACTTT. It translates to CASSPGTGDNSPLHF.

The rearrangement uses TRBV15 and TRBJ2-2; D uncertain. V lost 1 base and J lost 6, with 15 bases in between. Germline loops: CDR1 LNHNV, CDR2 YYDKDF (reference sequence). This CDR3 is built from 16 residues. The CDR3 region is CATSRGGYLSSGELFF. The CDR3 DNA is TGTGCCACCAGCAGAGGAGGCTATCTCTCGTCCGGGGAGCTGTTTTTT.

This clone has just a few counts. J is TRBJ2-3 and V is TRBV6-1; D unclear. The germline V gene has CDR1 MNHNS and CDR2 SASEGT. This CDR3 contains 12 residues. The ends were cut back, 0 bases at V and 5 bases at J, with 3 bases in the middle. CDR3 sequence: CASSEARDTQYF. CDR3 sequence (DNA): TGTGCCAGCAGTGAAGCGCGAGATACGCAGTATTTT.

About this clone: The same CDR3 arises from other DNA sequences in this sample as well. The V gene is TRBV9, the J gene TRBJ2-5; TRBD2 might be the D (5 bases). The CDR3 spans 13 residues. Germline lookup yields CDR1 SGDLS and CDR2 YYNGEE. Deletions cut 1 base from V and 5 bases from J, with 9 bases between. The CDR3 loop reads CASSVTGVETQYF. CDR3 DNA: TGTGCCAGCAGCGTAACCGGGGTGGAGACCCAGTACTTC.

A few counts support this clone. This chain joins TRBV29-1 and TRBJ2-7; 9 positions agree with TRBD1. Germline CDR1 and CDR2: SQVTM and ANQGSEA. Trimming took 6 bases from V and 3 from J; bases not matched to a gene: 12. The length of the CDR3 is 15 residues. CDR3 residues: CSVRTGQGNRYEQYF. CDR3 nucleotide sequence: TGCAGCGTAAGAACCGGACAGGGGAATCGCTACGAGCAGTACTTC.

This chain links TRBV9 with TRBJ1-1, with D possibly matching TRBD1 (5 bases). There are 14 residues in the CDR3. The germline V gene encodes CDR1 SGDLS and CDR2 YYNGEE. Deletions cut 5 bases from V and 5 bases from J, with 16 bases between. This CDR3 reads CASRRDLLETEAFF. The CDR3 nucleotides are TGTGCCAGCAGGAGGGACCTACTGGAAACTGAAGCTTTCTTT.

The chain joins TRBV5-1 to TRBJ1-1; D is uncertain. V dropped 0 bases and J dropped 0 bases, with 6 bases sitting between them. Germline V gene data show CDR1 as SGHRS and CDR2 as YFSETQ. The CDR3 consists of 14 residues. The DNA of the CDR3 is TGCGCCAGCAGCTTGGTTGGAGTGAACACTGAAGCTTTCTTT. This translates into CASSLVGVNTEAFF.

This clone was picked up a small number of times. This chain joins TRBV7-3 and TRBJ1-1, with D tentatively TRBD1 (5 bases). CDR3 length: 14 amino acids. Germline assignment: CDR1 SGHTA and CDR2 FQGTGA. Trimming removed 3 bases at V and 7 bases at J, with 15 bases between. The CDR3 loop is CASSFGHLRVEAFF. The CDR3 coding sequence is TGTGCCAGCAGCTTCGGACACCTAAGGGTTGAAGCTTTCTTT. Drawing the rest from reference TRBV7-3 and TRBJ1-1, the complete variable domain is GAGVSQTPSNKVTEKGKYVELRCDPISGHTALYWYRQSLGQGPEFLIYFQGTGAADDSGLPNDRFFAVRPEGSVSTLKIQRTERGDSAVYLCASSFGHLRVEAFFGQGTRLTVV.

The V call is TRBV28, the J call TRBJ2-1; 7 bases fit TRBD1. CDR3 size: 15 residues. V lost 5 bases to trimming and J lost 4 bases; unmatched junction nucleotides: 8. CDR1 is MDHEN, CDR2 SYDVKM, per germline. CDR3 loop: CASSPRDRIYNEQFF. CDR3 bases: TGTGCCAGCAGTCCCCGGGACAGAATATACAATGAGCAGTTCTTC. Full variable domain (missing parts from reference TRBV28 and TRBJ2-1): DVKVTQSSRYLVKRTGEKVFLECVQDMDHENMFWYRQDPGLGLRLIYFSYDVKMKEKGDIPEGYSVSREKKERFSLILESASTNQTSMYLCASSPRDRIYNEQFFGPGTRLTVL.

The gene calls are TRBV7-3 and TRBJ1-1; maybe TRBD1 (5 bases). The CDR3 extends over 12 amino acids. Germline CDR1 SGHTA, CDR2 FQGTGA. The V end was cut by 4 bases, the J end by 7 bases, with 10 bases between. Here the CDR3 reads CASSSGHLEAFF. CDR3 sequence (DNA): TGTGCCAGCAGCTCCGGACACCTTGAAGCTTTCTTT. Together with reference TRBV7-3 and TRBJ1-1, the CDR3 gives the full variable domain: GAGVSQTPSNKVTEKGKYVELRCDPISGHTALYWYRQSLGQGPEFLIYFQGTGAADDSGLPNDRFFAVRPEGSVSTLKIQRTERGDSAVYLCASSSGHLEAFFGQGTRLTVV.

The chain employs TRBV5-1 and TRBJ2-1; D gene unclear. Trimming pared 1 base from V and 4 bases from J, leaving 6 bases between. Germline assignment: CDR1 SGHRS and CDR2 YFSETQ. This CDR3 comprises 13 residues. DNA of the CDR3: TGCGCCAGCAGCTTGTTAAGGTACAATGAGCAGTTCTTC. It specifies CASSLLRYNEQFF.

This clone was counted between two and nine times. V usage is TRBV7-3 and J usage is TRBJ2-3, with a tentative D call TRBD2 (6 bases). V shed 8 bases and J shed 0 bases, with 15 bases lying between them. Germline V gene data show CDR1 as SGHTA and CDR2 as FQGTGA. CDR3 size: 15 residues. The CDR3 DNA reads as TGTGCCAGCTGGCGACCGGGACTTAGCACAGATACGCAGTATTTT. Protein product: CASWRPGLSTDTQYF.

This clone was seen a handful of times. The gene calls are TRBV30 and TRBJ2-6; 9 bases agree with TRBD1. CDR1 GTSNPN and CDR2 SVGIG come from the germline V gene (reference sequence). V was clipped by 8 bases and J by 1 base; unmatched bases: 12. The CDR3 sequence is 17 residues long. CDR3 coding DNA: TGTGCCCGACAATCCGGGACAGGGATGTCTGGGGCCAACGTCCTGACTTTC. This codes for CARQSGTGMSGANVLTF.

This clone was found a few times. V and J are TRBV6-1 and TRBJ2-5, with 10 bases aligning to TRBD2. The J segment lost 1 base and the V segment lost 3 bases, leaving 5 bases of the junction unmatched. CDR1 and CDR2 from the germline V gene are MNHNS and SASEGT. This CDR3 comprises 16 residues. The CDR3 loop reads CASSEFSGGPQETQYF. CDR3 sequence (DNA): TGTGCCAGCAGTGAGTTTAGCGGGGGGCCCCAAGAGACCCAGTACTTC.